The T cell receptor (beta chain) described here comes from a study of T cell responses to AZD1222 COVID-19 vaccine. Study summary: Some second doses came at about 4 weeks and others at about 12 weeks; these were pooled.

Some clones are missing from TCRdb's copy, which holds only in-frame ones; the method was immunoSEQ multiplex PCR. The sample has more than 95,000 clones, around 92% seen once; the top ten hold approximately 1%. For this clone: The antigen remains unidentified.

Findings and caveats of the study: Reports indicate that nearly half of spike-specific TCRs are directed at unmutated variant regions. Among the donors, most were white British and more were female, and clonal diversity was possibly underestimated. Breadth and depth of Spike-specific TCRs rose after two AZD1222 doses.

Sequences were derived from peripheral blood, sampled on day 0 of AZD1222 vaccination. The clonotype originates from an adult in good health.

The DNA for the CDR3 is TGTGCCAGCATCAAGGGGGCGCTCAACTATGGCTACACCTTC. It encodes CASIKGALNYGYTF. The chain uses TRBV7-9 and TRBJ1-2; TRBD1 matches 7 bases. Germline V gene data show CDR1 as SEHNR and CDR2 as FQNEAQ (reference sequence). CDR3 length equals 14 residues. The V segment lost 7 bases and the J segment 2 bases; nucleotides outside the gene matches: 7.